This T cell receptor beta chain was sequenced for a study of cytomegalovirus exposure and HLA in healthy donors. The germline CDR1 and CDR2 sequences are MNHNY and SVGAGI (reference sequence). V was clipped by 6 bases and J by 9 bases; unmatched bases: 3. The CDR3 is 12 residues long. This clone was seen a handful of times. It was with 60 Vbeta and 13 Jbeta primers that the PCR ran. TCRdb's copy holds only in-frame clones and misses some; the assay was immunoSEQ multiplex PCR. The sample yields roughly 160,000 clones, around 80% seen once. V is TRBV6-6 and J is TRBJ2-3, with TRBD2 identical over 10 bases. The receptor's source is a man aged 35-49 years in good health and CMV-seronegative. Sequenced sample: PBMCs. In DNA form, the CDR3 reads TGTGCCAGCAGCCAGGGACTAGCGACGCAGTATTTT. As protein: CASSQGLATQYF.